This T cell receptor beta chain was retrieved from a study of technical replicates of blood from a handful of donors. CDR1 MNHEY and CDR2 SVGAGI come from the germline V gene. V was clipped by 8 bases and J by 0 bases, with 10 bases between them. The CDR3 totals 13 residues. Some clones are missing from TCRdb's copy, which holds only in-frame ones; the method was immunoSEQ multiplex PCR. The data contain tens of thousands of clones, 70% to 90% of them singletons. This chain links TRBV6-5 with TRBJ1-1; D remains unclear. This clonotype was obtained from a human donor in good health. Some clones in this sample may be carry-over from other donors' samples. The sample was PBMCs. The CDR3 nucleotides are TGTGCCAGCTCCTCACCGGTGAACACTGAAGCTTTCTTT. Amino acid sequence: CASSSPVNTEAFF.